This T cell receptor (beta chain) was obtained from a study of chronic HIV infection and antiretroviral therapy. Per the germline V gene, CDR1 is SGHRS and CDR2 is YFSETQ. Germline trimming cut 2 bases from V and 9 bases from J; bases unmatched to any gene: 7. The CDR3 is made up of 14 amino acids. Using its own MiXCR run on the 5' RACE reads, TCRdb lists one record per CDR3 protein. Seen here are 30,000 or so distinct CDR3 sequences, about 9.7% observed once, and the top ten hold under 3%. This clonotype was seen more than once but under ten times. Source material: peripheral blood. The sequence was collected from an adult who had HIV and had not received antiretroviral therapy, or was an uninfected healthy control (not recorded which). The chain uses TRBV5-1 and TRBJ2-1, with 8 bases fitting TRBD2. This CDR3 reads CASSLAGVWSEQFF. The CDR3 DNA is TGCGCCAGCAGCTTAGCGGGAGTATGGAGTGAGCAGTTCTTC. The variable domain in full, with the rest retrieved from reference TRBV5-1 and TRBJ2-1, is KAGVTQTPRYLIKTRGQQVTLSCSPISGHRSVSWYQQTPGQGLQFLFEYFSETQRNKGNFPGRFSGRQFSNSRSEMNVSTLELGDSALYLCASSLAGVWSEQFFGPGTRLTVL.